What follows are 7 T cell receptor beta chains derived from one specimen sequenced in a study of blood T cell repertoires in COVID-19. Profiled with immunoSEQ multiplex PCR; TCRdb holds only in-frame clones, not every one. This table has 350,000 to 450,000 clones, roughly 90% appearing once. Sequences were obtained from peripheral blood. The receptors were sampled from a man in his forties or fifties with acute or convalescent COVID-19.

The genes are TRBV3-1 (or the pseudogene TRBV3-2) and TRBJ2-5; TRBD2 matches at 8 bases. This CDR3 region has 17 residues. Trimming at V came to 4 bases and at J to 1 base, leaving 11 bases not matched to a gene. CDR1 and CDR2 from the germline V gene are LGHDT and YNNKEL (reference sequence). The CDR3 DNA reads TGTGCCAGCAGCCCTCTAACTCCCGGACTAGCCCAAGAGACCCAGTACTTC. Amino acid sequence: CASSPLTPGLAQETQYF.

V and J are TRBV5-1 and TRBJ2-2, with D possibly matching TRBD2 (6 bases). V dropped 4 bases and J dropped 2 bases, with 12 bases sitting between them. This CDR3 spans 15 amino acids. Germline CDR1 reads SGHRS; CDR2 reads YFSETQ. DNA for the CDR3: TGCGCCAGCAGCGTCTCTAGCGCCAACACCGGGGAGCTGTTTTTT. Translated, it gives CASSVSSANTGELFF. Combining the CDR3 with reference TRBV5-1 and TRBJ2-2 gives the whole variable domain KAGVTQTPRYLIKTRGQQVTLSCSPISGHRSVSWYQQTPGQGLQFLFEYFSETQRNKGNFPGRFSGRQFSNSRSEMNVSTLELGDSALYLCASSVSSANTGELFFGEGSRLTVL.

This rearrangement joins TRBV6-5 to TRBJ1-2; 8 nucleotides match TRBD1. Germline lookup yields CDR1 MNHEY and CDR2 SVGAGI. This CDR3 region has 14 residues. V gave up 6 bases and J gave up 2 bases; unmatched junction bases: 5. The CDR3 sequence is CASRLDRDNYGYTF. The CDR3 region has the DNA TGTGCCAGCAGGTTGGACAGGGACAACTATGGCTACACCTTC.

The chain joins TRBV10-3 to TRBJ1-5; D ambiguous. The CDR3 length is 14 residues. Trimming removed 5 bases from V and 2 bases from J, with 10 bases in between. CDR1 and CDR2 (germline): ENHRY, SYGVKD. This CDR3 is CAISPEGGNQPQHF. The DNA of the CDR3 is TGTGCCATCAGTCCAGAGGGCGGCAATCAGCCCCAGCATTTT.

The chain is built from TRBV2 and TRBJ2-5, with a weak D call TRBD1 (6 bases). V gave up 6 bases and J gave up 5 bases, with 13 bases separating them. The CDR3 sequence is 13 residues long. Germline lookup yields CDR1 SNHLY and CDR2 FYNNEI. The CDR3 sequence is CASRVGGRETQYF. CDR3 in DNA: TGTGCCAGCAGGGTTGGGGGCAGGGAGACCCAGTACTTC.

In nucleotides, the CDR3 is TGTGCCAGCAGTGAATGGGCGGGGTCGGGGACCGGGGAGCTGTTTTTT. Its translation is CASSEWAGSGTGELFF. V usage is TRBV25-1 and J usage is TRBJ2-2; possible D gene TRBD2, 6 bases. The CDR3 is 16 amino acids. The germline gives CDR1 MGHDK, CDR2 SYGVNS. Trimming cost V 1 base and J 5 bases, with 14 bases left between them. The full variable domain, with the rest looked up from reference TRBV25-1 and TRBJ2-2, is EADIYQTPRYLVIGTGKKITLECSQTMGHDKMYWYQQDPGMELHLIHYSYGVNSTEKGDLSSESTVSRIRTEHFPLTLESARPSHTSQYLCASSEWAGSGTGELFFGEGSRLTVL.

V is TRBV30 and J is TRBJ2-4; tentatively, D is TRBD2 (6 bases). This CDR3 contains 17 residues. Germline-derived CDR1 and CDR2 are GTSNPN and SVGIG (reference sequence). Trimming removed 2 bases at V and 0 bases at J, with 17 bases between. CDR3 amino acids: CAWSTPRWGLAKNIQYF. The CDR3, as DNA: TGTGCCTGGAGTACCCCCCGGTGGGGACTAGCCAAAAACATTCAGTACTTC. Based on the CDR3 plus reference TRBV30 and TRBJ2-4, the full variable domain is SQTIHQWPATLVQPVGSPLSLECTVEGTSNPNLYWYRQAAGRGLQLLFYSVGIGQISSEVPQNLSASRPQDRQFILSSKKLLLSDSGFYLCAWSTPRWGLAKNIQYFGAGTRLSVL.